One sample yielded the 2 T cell receptor beta chains listed below, sequenced in a study of OX40 agonist ivuxolimab in advanced cancers. This table comes from immunoSEQ multiplex PCR, and its TCRdb copy is limited to in-frame clones, with some not included. Of 50,000 to 75,000 clones listed, 80% to 90% are singletons. Sequenced material: CD4+ or CD8+ T cells sorted from blood, taken in a trial of the OX40 agonist ivuxolimab. Every receptor here comes from an adult with an advanced solid tumor such as melanoma, head and neck, liver or kidney cancer.

The chain uses TRBV28 and TRBJ2-4, with 8 bases fitting TRBD2. Germline V gene data show CDR1 as MDHEN and CDR2 as SYDVKM. The J segment lost 0 bases and the V segment lost 8 bases, leaving 9 bases of the junction unmatched. The CDR3 is made up of 16 amino acids. CDR3 sequence (DNA): TGTGCCAGCTCTCCGGGAGGGGCGGTAGCCAAAAACATTCAGTACTTC. This translates into CASSPGGAVAKNIQYF.

The gene calls are TRBV27 and TRBJ2-6; 9 nucleotides line up with TRBD1. The J segment lost 1 base and the V segment lost 5 bases, leaving 9 bases of the junction unmatched. This CDR3 contains 18 residues. The V gene's germline CDR1 is MNHEY and CDR2 SMNVEV (reference sequence). The CDR3 DNA reads TGTGCCAGCAGTAAACCCGGGACAGGGATTTCTGGGGCCAACGTCCTGACTTTC. This gives the protein CASSKPGTGISGANVLTF.